This T cell receptor (beta chain) was captured in a study of shared clonotypes between healthy human individuals. General study points: The genetic and exposure-history diversity represented was limited by few donors. Specimens sampled were limited to blood, with tissue repertoires likely differing.

On this clone: What it binds is unknown.

The assay was immunoSEQ multiplex PCR, and TCRdb's table has in-frame clones only and misses some. Of 450,000 or so clones in the sample, roughly three quarters were seen once. V shed 2 bases, J shed 7 bases, and the junction held 4 bases outside the gene matches. CDR1 is LNHNV, CDR2 YYDKDF, per germline (reference sequence). The CDR3 is made up of 15 amino acids. What was sequenced was PBMCs. The source of this sequence is a woman between 35 and 50 years old in good health. Some clones in this sample may be carry-over from other donors' samples. V is TRBV15 and J is TRBJ2-1; the match to TRBD2 covers 11 bases. The CDR3 nucleotides are TGTGCCACCAGCAGACTAGCGGGAGGTGGGAATGAGCAGTTCTTC. Amino acid sequence: CATSRLAGGGNEQFF.